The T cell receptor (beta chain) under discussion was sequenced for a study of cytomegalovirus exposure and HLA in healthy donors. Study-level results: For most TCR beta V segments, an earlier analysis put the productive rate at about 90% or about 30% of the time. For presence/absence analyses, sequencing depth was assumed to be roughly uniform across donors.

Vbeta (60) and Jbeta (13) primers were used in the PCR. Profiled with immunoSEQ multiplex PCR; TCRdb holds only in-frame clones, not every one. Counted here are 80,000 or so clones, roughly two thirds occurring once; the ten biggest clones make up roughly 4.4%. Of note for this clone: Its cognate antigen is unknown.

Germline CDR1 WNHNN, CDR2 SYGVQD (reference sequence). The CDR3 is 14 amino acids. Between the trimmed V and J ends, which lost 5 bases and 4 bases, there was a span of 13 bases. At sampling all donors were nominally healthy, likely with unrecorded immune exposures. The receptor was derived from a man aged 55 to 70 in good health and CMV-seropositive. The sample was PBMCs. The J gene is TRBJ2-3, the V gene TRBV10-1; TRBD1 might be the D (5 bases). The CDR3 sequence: CASSSGFSADTQYF. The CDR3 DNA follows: TGCGCCAGCAGTTCAGGGTTTTCGGCAGATACGCAGTATTTT.